One and the same sample provided the 8 T cell receptor beta chains below, sequenced in a study of spatial heterogeneity in lung cancer. Regarding time point: sample taken at primary tumor resection. Broader study findings: Expanded alpha and beta TCR counts within tumors tracked tumor mutation counts.

TCRdb used MiXCR to reprocess the 5' RACE reads, holding one entry per CDR3 protein. The repertoire consists of 17,000 or so distinct CDR3 sequences, with approximately 6.2% occurring once and the leading ten covering around 6.5%. Which antigens these TCRs recognize remains unknown. Material: lung tumor tissue, obtained at surgery. The receptors come from a male donor with early-stage non-small cell lung cancer.

This clonotype was picked up many times. This beta chain appears as a stray read in a library generated for alpha chains; its size is not informative. The chain has TRBV5-1 and TRBJ1-3; no definite D call. CDR3 length: 15 amino acids. Trimming pared 1 base from V and 8 bases from J, leaving 16 bases between. The germline CDR1 and CDR2 sequences are SGHRS and YFSETQ. In nucleotides, the CDR3 is TGCGCCAGCAGCTTGACTTCAGACCGGGCGGACACCATATATTTT. Protein sequence: CASSLTSDRADTIYF.

This clonotype was counted between two and nine times. Within a library made for alpha chains, this beta chain is off target, and its count is uninformative. The J gene is TRBJ2-1, the V gene TRBV20-1; TRBD1 or TRBD2 may be the D gene (6 bases each). CDR1 and CDR2 (germline): DFQATT, SNEGSKA (reference sequence). V lost 6 bases to trimming and J lost 10 bases, with 19 bases between them. The length of the CDR3 is 13 residues. The CDR3 region is CSAPVLGGREQFF. Written as DNA, the CDR3 is TGCAGTGCCCCAGTGCTAGGGGGGCGCGAGCAGTTCTTC.

As to this clonotype: This beta chain is off target for a library built for alpha chains, so its abundance means little. In DNA, the CDR3 is TGCGCCAGCAGTCCAGAGGTAACAGATACGCAGTATTTT. Protein product: CASSPEVTDTQYF. V usage is TRBV5-1 and J usage is TRBJ2-3; D call uncertain. From germline, CDR1 is SGHRS and CDR2 YFSETQ. V lost 5 bases, J lost 3 bases, and 10 bases lay in between. The CDR3 runs to 13 residues.

Remarks on this clonotype: This beta chain turned up in a library designed for alpha chains; as an off-target read, its abundance says little. The chain combines TRBV13 with TRBJ1-4, with D perhaps TRBD1 (6 bases). Per the germline V gene, CDR1 is PRHDT and CDR2 is FYEKMQ (reference sequence). V gave up 0 bases and J gave up 10 bases, with 9 bases separating them. The CDR3 extends over 13 amino acids. CDR3: CASSLGRGRKLFF. CDR3 nucleotides: TGTGCCAGCAGCTTAGGCAGGGGACGAAAACTGTTTTTT.

This clonotype occurred many times. This beta chain is an off-target read within a library intended for alpha chains, so its frequency means little. This sequence joins TRBV25-1 and TRBJ2-5, with D unclear. Germline lookup yields CDR1 MGHDK and CDR2 SYGVNS. V was trimmed by 5 bases and J by 5 bases, leaving 15 bases between them. CDR3 length equals 14 residues. The chain's CDR3 is CASSYPVSPETQYF. The CDR3 DNA follows: TGTGCCAGCAGTTACCCGGTATCGCCGGAGACCCAGTACTTC.

Turning to this clonotype: For a library built for alpha chains, this beta chain is a stray read; little rests on its size. V usage is TRBV7-8 and J usage is TRBJ2-7; D remains unclear. Germline-derived CDR1 and CDR2 are SGHVS and FQNEAQ. The V end lost 2 bases, the J end lost 3 bases, and 5 bases lay between the germline ends. The CDR3 is 12 amino acids. CDR3 bases: TGTGCCAGCAGCTTACAGAACTACGAGCAGTACTTC. It translates to CASSLQNYEQYF. Full variable domain (rest looked up from reference TRBV7-8 and TRBJ2-7): GAGVSQSPRYKVAKRGQDVALRCDPISGHVSLFWYQQALGQGPEFLTYFQNEAQLDKSGLPSDRFFAERPEGSVSTLKIQRTQQEDSAVYLCASSLQNYEQYFGPGTRLTVT.

A remark on this clonotype: Because this beta chain is a stray read in a library intended to capture alpha chains, its abundance should not be given much weight. This chain connects TRBV6-5 to TRBJ2-1; TRBD2 matches 8 bases. CDR3 length: 14 amino acids. Germline CDR1 is MNHEY and CDR2 is SVGAGI. With 5 bases clipped from V and 6 bases from J, the junction kept 6 bases outside the gene matches. The CDR3 DNA is TGTGCCAGCAGTGAAGTAGCGGGATTCAATGAGCAGTTCTTC. Protein: CASSEVAGFNEQFF.

As concerns this clonotype: This beta chain is a stray sequence in a library constructed for alpha chains; its clone size is not meaningful. The chain has TRBV7-3 and TRBJ2-4, with 9 bases aligning to TRBD2. CDR3 length: 14 residues. V was clipped by 2 bases and J by 5 bases; unmatched bases: 1. Germline lookup yields CDR1 SGHTA and CDR2 FQGTGA. For the CDR3, the DNA is TGTGCCAGCAGCTTAGCTAGCGGGGAAAACATTCAGTACTTC. It is translated as CASSLASGENIQYF.